This T cell receptor beta chain was found in a study of T cell responses to AZD1222 COVID-19 vaccine. Study-level points and caveats: A mostly white British donor set with more females was recruited, and clonal diversity was possibly underestimated. Among spike-specific TCRs, nearly half reportedly target unmutated variant regions.

Data came from immunoSEQ multiplex PCR; TCRdb stores just in-frame clones and leaves some out. Among 150,000 or so clones listed, about 90% were seen once. With regard to this clone: What it recognizes is unknown.

The CDR3 consists of 17 residues. Germline CDR1 SGHVS, CDR2 FQNEAQ. Trimming cost V 0 bases and J 6 bases, with 18 bases left between them. The TCR sequence derives from an adult in good health. The chain combines TRBV7-8 with TRBJ1-5; D possibly corresponds to TRBD1 (6 bases). The specimen was peripheral blood, collected on day 0 of AZD1222 vaccination. The CDR3 reads CASSLAYISGAAQPQHF. CDR3 coding DNA: TGTGCCAGCAGCTTAGCATACATTTCGGGGGCGGCTCAGCCCCAGCATTTT.